This TCR beta chain was captured in a study of regulatory T cells in long-lasting Graves disease. Study-level information: The antithyroid drugs taken by newly diagnosed Graves' patients had been used for under 3 months.

The authors built TCR beta libraries using iRepertoire HTBI primers and Arm-PCR of CDR3 regions. TCRdb passed the multiplex PCR reads through MiXCR, listing each CDR3 protein once. Of approximately 300,000 distinct CDR3 sequences in the sample, roughly 18% were seen once. This clonotype occurred many times. Its antigen is unidentified. Time point of the sample: newly diagnosed GD, antithyroid drugs for less than 3 months. Preparation of the TCR library used RNA extracted from PBMCs. Study outcomes and limitations: Persistent Graves' patients showed less TCR diversity than newly diagnosed ones. New patients shared roughly 980 public clonotypes, fewer than the roughly 2,500 shared by persistent patients.

V was shortened by 3 bases and J by 7 bases, with 15 bases between the two germline ends. The V gene's germline CDR1 is MNHEY and CDR2 SMNVEV (reference sequence). The CDR3 is 14 amino acids. The source material was peripheral blood mononuclear cells (PBMCs), sampled at new diagnosis, from a patient treated with antithyroid drugs. The receptor's source is a female donor with Graves disease. The chain is built from TRBV27 and TRBJ1-1; D possibly corresponds to TRBD1 (5 bases). The CDR3: CASSFGGVTNEAFF. The CDR3 region has the DNA TGTGCCAGCAGTTTCGGAGGGGTGACAAATGAAGCTTTCTTT.